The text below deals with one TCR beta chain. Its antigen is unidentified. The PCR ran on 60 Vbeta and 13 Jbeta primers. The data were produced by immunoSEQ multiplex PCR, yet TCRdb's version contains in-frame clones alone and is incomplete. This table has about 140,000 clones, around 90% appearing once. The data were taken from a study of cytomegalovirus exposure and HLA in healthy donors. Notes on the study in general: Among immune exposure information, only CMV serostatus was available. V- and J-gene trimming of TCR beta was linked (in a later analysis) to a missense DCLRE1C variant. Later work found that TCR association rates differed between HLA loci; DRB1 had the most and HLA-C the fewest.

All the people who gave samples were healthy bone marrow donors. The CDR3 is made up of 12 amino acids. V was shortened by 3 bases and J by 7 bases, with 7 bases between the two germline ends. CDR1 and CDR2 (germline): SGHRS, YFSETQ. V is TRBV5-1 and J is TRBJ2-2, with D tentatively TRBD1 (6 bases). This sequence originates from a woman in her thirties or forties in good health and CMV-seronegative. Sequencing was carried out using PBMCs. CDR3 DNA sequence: TGCGCCAGCAGCTCGACAGGCGGGGAGCTGTTTTTT. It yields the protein CASSSTGGELFF.